These 13 T cell receptor beta chains were all obtained from the same sample, sequenced in a study of metastatic and nonmetastatic thyroid tumors. All patients were treatment-naive before thyroid surgery. Using MiXCR, TCRdb re-called clones from the PCR reads. The sample yields 30,000 or so clones, 20% to 30% seen once. Sequencing was done on a sample of blood. The receptors originated from a female donor with papillary thyroid cancer or a benign thyroid nodule (not recorded which). Some clones in this sample may be carry-over from other donors' samples.

This clone was recorded many times. V gene TRBV10-3 combines with J gene TRBJ2-1; 7 bases map to TRBD1. CDR1 is ENHRY, CDR2 SYGVKD, per germline. The CDR3 sequence is 15 residues long. J lost 5 bases, V lost 3 bases, and 7 bases had no gene match. The CDR3, as DNA: TGTGCCATCAGTGAACGAGGGGGCAGCGACAATGAGCAGTTCTTC. This encodes CAISERGGSDNEQFF.

At least ten counts were recorded for this clone. The chain uses TRBV6-1 and TRBJ2-1, with 9 bases identical to TRBD1. CDR1 and CDR2 (germline): MNHNS, SASEGT. After removal of 4 bases from V and 7 bases from J, the junction contained 5 bases not matched to a gene. This CDR3 is 14 amino acids long. The CDR3 DNA reads as TGTGCCAGCAGTGTATACAGGGGGCGGAATGAGCAGTTCTTC. It is translated as CASSVYRGRNEQFF.

This clone occurred many times. This chain links TRBV13 with TRBJ2-5, with D perhaps matching TRBD2 (5 bases). In germline, CDR1 is PRHDT, CDR2 FYEKMQ (reference sequence). The ends were cut back, 5 bases at V and 10 bases at J, with 17 bases in the middle. The CDR3 sequence is 13 residues long. CDR3 in DNA: TGTGCCAGCAGCCCCGTCGCGGGTGACCGCCAGTACTTC. It codes for CASSPVAGDRQYF. Full variable domain (missing parts from reference TRBV13 and TRBJ2-5): AAGVIQSPRHLIKEKRETATLKCYPIPRHDTVYWYQQGPGQDPQFLISFYEKMQSDKGSIPDRFSAQQFSDYHSELNMSSLELGDSALYFCASSPVAGDRQYFGPGTRLLVL.

The chain links TRBV28 to TRBJ2-7, with unresolved D. The germline CDR1 and CDR2 sequences are MDHEN and SYDVKM. The CDR3 sequence is 11 residues long. Trimming cost V 7 bases and J 3 bases, with 7 bases left between them. Here the CDR3 reads CASTGIYEQYF. CDR3 sequence (DNA): TGTGCCAGCACAGGTATCTACGAGCAGTACTTC.

This clone showed up just once. One junction end does not reproduce the germline sequence, and a read error may be involved. The chain employs TRBV6-1 and TRBJ2-2; 8 bases line up with TRBD2. Germline assignment: CDR1 MNHNS and CDR2 SASEGT. The CDR3 contains 17 residues. The CDR3 spells CASSGLAGGGNTGDLFF. CDR3 nucleotides: TGTGCCAGCAGCGGACTAGCTGGGGGGGGCAACACCGGGGATCTGTTTTTT.

This clone was seen at least ten times. The chain joins TRBV5-1 to TRBJ2-3, with 9 bases lining up with TRBD1. CDR1 is SGHRS and CDR2 is YFSETQ in the germline V gene. The CDR3 runs 15 residues. The V gene end was trimmed by 2 bases and the J gene end by 5 bases; junction bases not matched to a gene: 6. Here the CDR3 reads CASSFGQGWGDTQYF. Written as DNA, the CDR3 is TGCGCCAGCAGCTTTGGACAGGGGTGGGGAGATACGCAGTATTTT.

This clone was seen at least ten times. The chain joins TRBV18 to TRBJ2-5; 9 nucleotides align to TRBD2. With 3 bases clipped from V and 3 bases from J, the junction kept 8 bases outside the gene matches. Germline values: CDR1 KGHSH, CDR2 LQKENI. This CDR3 comprises 16 residues. The CDR3 sequence: CASSPPEASGKETQYF. The CDR3 DNA follows: TGTGCCAGCTCACCGCCGGAGGCTAGCGGGAAAGAGACCCAGTACTTC. The full variable domain, rest sourced from reference TRBV18 and TRBJ2-5, is NAGVMQNPRHLVRRRGQEARLRCSPMKGHSHVYWYRQLPEEGLKFMVYLQKENIIDESGMPKERFSAEFPKEGPSILRIQQVVRGDSAAYFCASSPPEASGKETQYFGPGTRLLVL.

About this clone: A read error may explain this, as a much larger clone is one base away. The chain is built from TRBV5-5 and TRBJ2-4; D might be TRBD1 (5 bases). Germline V CDR1 and CDR2: SGHKS, YYEKEE (reference sequence). The CDR3 is 14 residues long. The CDR3 region is CASSPLEDINIKYF. The CDR3, as DNA: TGTGCCAGCAGCCCCCTTGAGGACATAAACATTAAGTACTTC. Combining the CDR3 with reference TRBV5-5 and TRBJ2-4 gives the whole variable domain DAGVTQSPTHLIKTRGQQVTLRCSPISGHKSVSWYQQVLGQGPQFIFQYYEKEERGRGNFPDRFSARQFPNYSSELNVNALLLGDSALYLCASSPLEDINIKYFGAGTRLSVL.

By share, this clone ranks as medium-sized. The chain recombines TRBV27 with TRBJ2-7, with D perhaps TRBD2 (6 bases). The CDR3 has 16 amino acids. V shed 5 bases and J shed 1 base, with 18 bases lying between them. CDR1 is MNHEY, CDR2 SMNVEV, per germline (reference sequence). CDR3 residues: CASSRVSGGGSYEQYF. The CDR3 DNA sequence: TGTGCCAGCAGTAGGGTTAGCGGAGGTGGATCCTACGAGCAGTACTTC.

Points on this clone: An end of the junction differs from the germline gene, which may be a read error. V gene TRBV7-2 combines with J gene TRBJ2-3, with D possibly matching TRBD1 (5 bases). CDR1 and CDR2 from the germline V gene are SGHTA and FQGNSA. CDR3 length equals 14 residues. CDR3 amino acids: CASSFVGAPDMQYF. The CDR3 DNA reads as TGTGCCAGCAGCTTTGTAGGGGCGCCGGATATGCAGTATTTT.

This clone was counted at least ten times. This chain connects TRBV29-1 to TRBJ1-1; weak D call: TRBD1 (5 bases). Between the trimmed V and J ends, which lost 8 bases and 4 bases, there was a span of 23 bases. This CDR3 comprises 15 residues. From germline, CDR1 is SQVTM and CDR2 ANQGSEA. Here the CDR3 DNA reads TGCAGCACCTTTCGGCCGGGACGAGGGGTCACTGAAGCTTTCTTT. It specifies CSTFRPGRGVTEAFF.

The chain has TRBV20-1 and TRBJ2-5; 9 bases align to TRBD1. Germline V gives CDR1 DFQATT, CDR2 SNEGSKA (reference sequence). CDR3 length: 14 residues. V shed 1 base, J shed 2 bases, and the junction held 2 bases outside the gene matches. The chain's CDR3 is CSARGTGEQETQYF. The CDR3 DNA reads TGCAGTGCTAGAGGGACAGGGGAGCAAGAGACCCAGTACTTC.

This clone has ten or more counts. The rearrangement links TRBV9 to TRBJ1-2, with 7 bases identical to TRBD1. Germline trimming cut 4 bases from V and 6 bases from J; bases unmatched to any gene: 6. This CDR3 contains 13 residues. CDR1 and CDR2 from the germline V gene are SGDLS and YYNGEE. Here the CDR3 reads CASSPIDRDGYTF. In DNA form, the CDR3 reads TGTGCCAGCAGCCCGATCGACAGGGATGGCTACACCTTC.